One and the same sample provided the 22 T cell receptor beta chains below, sequenced in a study of blood T cells in healthy people across ages. It was with a sample-barcoded 5' primer and a J-beta primer mix that a second PCR of about 6 to 12 cycles was run. TCRdb redid the calling of the 5' RACE reads with MiXCR, one entry per CDR3 protein. The sample has 1,800,000 or so distinct CDR3 sequences, approximately 40% seen once. The sequencing sample was made of blood. The origin of the receptors is a human donor in good health.

This chain uses TRBV28 with TRBJ2-3; no reliable D call. Germline V gives CDR1 MDHEN, CDR2 SYDVKM. The CDR3 sequence is 13 residues long. The V gene lost 7 bases and the J gene lost 0 bases, with 8 bases spanning the gap. CDR3 nucleotide sequence: TGTGCCAGCACGGATCCTAGCACAGATACGCAGTATTTT. Protein product: CASTDPSTDTQYF.

This clonotype was observed a few times. This chain joins TRBV10-3 and TRBJ2-7; D is undetermined. The CDR3 sequence is 13 residues long. CDR1 ENHRY and CDR2 SYGVKD come from the germline V gene. Trimming removed 3 bases from V and 0 bases from J, with 6 bases in between. The CDR3 DNA reads TGTGCCATCAGTGATGGGATCTCCTACGAGCAGTACTTC. Translation gives CAISDGISYEQYF.

In the case of this clonotype: Germline and junction disagree at one end, which may indicate a read error. DNA for the CDR3: TGTGCCGGCAGCTCGGACAGGGGGCTTGATGAGCAGTTCTTC. Its protein product is CAGSSDRGLDEQFF. The V and J genes are TRBV7-2 and TRBJ2-1; TRBD1 agrees at 11 bases. CDR1 is SGHTA, CDR2 FQGNSA, per germline. The CDR3 sequence is 14 residues long.

This clonotype was recorded only once. Germline and junction disagree at one end, which may indicate a read error. The rearrangement links TRBV5-1 to TRBJ2-3; no clear D gene. From germline, CDR1 is SGHRS and CDR2 YFSETQ. This CDR3 is 12 amino acids long. The CDR3 is CAGSPRSDTQYF. The CDR3 DNA reads TGCGCCGGCAGCCCCAGGTCAGATACGCAGTATTTT.

V gene TRBV29-1 combines with J gene TRBJ1-2; the D is unclear. V was shortened by 6 bases and J by 1 base, with 12 bases between the two germline ends. Per germline, CDR1 SQVTM and CDR2 ANQGSEA. The CDR3 has 13 amino acids. CDR3 DNA sequence: TGCAGCGTGCCGTGGACGGATAACTATGGCTACACCTTC. This codes for CSVPWTDNYGYTF.

A note on this clonotype: A read error may produce the germline difference seen at one junction end. The CDR3 DNA sequence: TGTGCCGGCAGCCAAGACAGGAATCAGCCCCAGCATTTT. Its protein is CAGSQDRNQPQHF. The chain recombines TRBV11-1 with TRBJ1-5, with D possibly matching TRBD1 (6 bases). Germline CDR1 is SGHAT and CDR2 is FQDESV (reference sequence). The CDR3 has 13 amino acids. Using reference TRBV11-1 and TRBJ1-5 for the parts outside the CDR3, the full variable domain is EAEVAQSPRYKITEKSQAVAFWCDPISGHATLYWYRQILGQGPELLVQFQDESVVDDSQLPKDRFSAERLKGVDSTLKIQPAELGDSAMYLCAGSQDRNQPQHFGDGTRLSIL.

This clonotype was seen more than once but under ten times. One junction end disagrees with the germline gene, perhaps due to a read error. The chain recombines TRBV7-6 with TRBJ2-3, with D possibly TRBD1 on 5 matching bases. The CDR3 sequence is 13 residues long. The germline CDR1 and CDR2 sequences are SGHVS and FNYEAQ. The CDR3 spells CASSWTLTDTRYF. Here the CDR3 DNA reads TGTGCCAGCAGCTGGACACTCACAGATACGCGGTATTTT.

The rearrangement uses TRBV13 and TRBJ2-7; D not resolved. V was cut by 3 bases and J by 6 bases, with 15 bases left in between. CDR3 size: 14 residues. Germline loops: CDR1 PRHDT, CDR2 FYEKMQ (reference sequence). CDR3 in DNA: TGTGCCAGCAGCTTTGGTTTACAAACCGGCGAGCAGTACTTC. This translates into CASSFGLQTGEQYF.

This clonotype was observed at least ten times. This chain uses TRBV29-1 with TRBJ2-7, with TRBD1 matching 12 bases. The CDR3 totals 14 residues. Trimming removed 4 bases from V and 5 bases from J; junction bases left unmatched: 6. Germline CDR1 reads SQVTM; CDR2 reads ANQGSEA. CDR3 sequence reads: CSVGGGQGADEQYF. The CDR3 DNA reads TGCAGCGTTGGGGGGGGACAGGGGGCGGACGAGCAGTACTTC.

The V call is TRBV6-4, the J call TRBJ2-3; TRBD1 agrees at 9 bases. The germline CDR1 and CDR2 sequences are MRHNA and SNTAGT. After removal of 6 bases from V and 2 bases from J, the junction contained 6 bases not matched to a gene. The length of the CDR3 is 15 residues. The DNA for the CDR3 is TGTGCCAGCAGCAAACAGGGGGCGCACACAGATACGCAGTATTTT. Amino acids: CASSKQGAHTDTQYF.

This clonotype was counted a few times. The rearrangement uses TRBV12-3 or TRBV12-4 and TRBJ1-1; D gene unclear. V dropped 1 base and J dropped 1 base, with 13 bases sitting between them. The CDR3 totals 16 residues. CDR3 sequence: CASSLDWVAWNTEAFF. The CDR3 region has the DNA TGTGCCAGCAGTTTAGACTGGGTAGCCTGGAACACTGAAGCTTTCTTT.

This clonotype appeared a few times. The chain combines TRBV5-6 with TRBJ2-7; D possibly matches TRBD1 or TRBD2 (5 bases each). Trimming pared 6 bases from V and 6 bases from J, leaving 10 bases between. The CDR3 covers 11 residues. Germline values: CDR1 SGHDT, CDR2 YYEEEE. The CDR3, as DNA: TGTGCCAGCACCAGGGCGGGCGAGCAGTACTTC. Its translation is CASTRAGEQYF.

This clonotype was observed a handful of times. This sequence joins TRBV6-2 or TRBV6-3 and TRBJ1-1; 7 bases are shared with TRBD1. Germline CDR1 MNHEY, CDR2 SVGEGT. Trimming cost V 10 bases and J 5 bases; bases outside gene matches: 13. The CDR3 spans 14 residues. The CDR3 spells CANSMRQGGTEAFF. The DNA of the CDR3 is TGTGCCAACAGCATGCGACAGGGAGGGACTGAAGCTTTCTTT.

In this sample, this clonotype turned up a few times. The chain has TRBV10-3 and TRBJ2-7, with TRBD2 identical over 9 bases. Germline-derived CDR1 and CDR2 are ENHRY and SYGVKD. The J segment lost 7 bases and the V segment lost 7 bases, leaving 14 bases of the junction unmatched. The CDR3 covers 15 residues. This CDR3 is CAINNLGLANNEQYF. CDR3 DNA sequence: TGTGCCATCAACAATTTGGGACTAGCCAATAATGAGCAGTACTTC.

V is TRBV12-3 or TRBV12-4 and J is TRBJ1-2; D gene ambiguous. With 3 bases removed from V and 10 bases from J, the gap between germline ends came to 9 bases. The CDR3 spans 11 residues. The CDR3 DNA reads as TGTGCCAGCAGTTTTCTTGGTGACTACACCTTC. Its translation is CASSFLGDYTF.

This clonotype was detected a few times. CDR3 in amino acids: CASSLARVSGNQPQHF. In nucleotides, the CDR3 is TGTGCCAGCAGCTTAGCGCGGGTGTCCGGCAATCAGCCCCAGCATTTT. The V and J genes are TRBV7-9 and TRBJ1-5; D remains unclear. The V and J ends lost 0 bases and 2 bases respectively, with 11 bases between them. The germline V gene has CDR1 SEHNR and CDR2 FQNEAQ (reference sequence). This CDR3 has 16 amino acids.

This clonotype was counted a few times. The chain recombines TRBV5-8 with TRBJ1-4; D remains ambiguous. The CDR3 consists of 15 residues. Germline values: CDR1 SGHTS, CDR2 YDEGEE. Deletions cut 3 bases from V and 2 bases from J, with 11 bases between. In DNA, the CDR3 is TGTGCCAGCAGCTCCCGGACGGGGACTAATGAAAAACTGTTTTTT. This sequence encodes CASSSRTGTNEKLFF.

This clonotype was seen only a few times. The rearrangement uses TRBV4-1 and TRBJ2-5; D unclear. CDR1 is MGHRA, CDR2 YSYEKL, per germline. V was clipped by 1 base and J by 5 bases, with 11 bases between them. This CDR3 comprises 14 residues. CDR3 sequence reads: CASSQVSEVETQYF. The CDR3 coding sequence is TGCGCCAGCAGCCAAGTGTCAGAAGTGGAGACCCAGTACTTC.

The rearrangement uses TRBV10-3 and TRBJ1-5, with 9 bases fitting TRBD1. The CDR3 is 15 amino acids. Per the germline V gene, CDR1 is ENHRY and CDR2 is SYGVKD. J was trimmed by 4 bases and V by 8 bases; bases with no gene match: 9. CDR3 nucleotides: TGTGCCATCGGTGGGGACAGGGCAGCAAATCAGCCCCAGCATTTT. Protein sequence: CAIGGDRAANQPQHF.

This clonotype was observed a handful of times. The rearrangement joins TRBV6-5 to TRBJ2-4; D is unclear. This CDR3 is built from 13 residues. Looked up from germline, CDR1 is MNHEY and CDR2 is SVGAGI. Trimming pared 5 bases from V and 0 bases from J, leaving 5 bases between. CDR3 sequence: CASSMLAKNIQYF. The CDR3 region has the DNA TGTGCCAGCAGTATGCTAGCCAAAAACATTCAGTACTTC.

This clonotype was seen once. The gene calls are TRBV14 and TRBJ1-2, with 9 bases matching TRBD1. Germline loops: CDR1 SGHDN, CDR2 FVKESK. Trimming cost V 4 bases and J 10 bases; bases outside gene matches: 7. This CDR3 contains 13 residues. The CDR3: CASSRLTGGVYTF. In DNA, the CDR3 is TGTGCCAGCAGCCGTTTGACAGGGGGTGTCTACACCTTC.

The V gene is TRBV29-1, the J gene TRBJ2-7; D is perhaps TRBD1 (5 bases). The CDR3 runs 11 residues. The germline V gene encodes CDR1 SQVTM and CDR2 ANQGSEA. Between the trimmed V and J ends, which lost 6 bases and 1 base, there was a span of 7 bases. The CDR3 loop is CSVRQSYEQYF. The CDR3 region has the DNA TGCAGCGTCAGACAGTCCTACGAGCAGTACTTC.